This record concerns one T cell receptor beta chain sequence. The antigen is not known. This sample is part of a study of cytomegalovirus exposure and HLA in healthy donors. Regarding the study as a whole: A few chains linked to CMV were shown in vitro to be specific for CMV antigens. Some TCR beta chains (approximately 180 of them) were listed as cytomegalovirus-associated.

Germline V gives CDR1 MDHEN, CDR2 SYDVKM. V was shortened by 3 bases and J by 7 bases, with 10 bases between the two germline ends. The CDR3 spans 12 residues. Measured with immunoSEQ multiplex PCR; TCRdb has only the in-frame clones, and not every one. The table shows around 350,000 clones, with 86% occurring only once. The source material was PBMCs. The chain combines TRBV28 with TRBJ2-7; possible D gene TRBD1, 6 bases. The source of this sequence is a woman between 18 and 30 years old in good health and CMV-seronegative. The CDR3 nucleotides read TGTGCCAGCAGTTTGTGGGGACAAGAGCAGTACTTC. It encodes CASSLWGQEQYF.